This T cell receptor (beta chain) was sequenced for a study of breast tumors, draining lymph nodes, adjacent tissues. Axillary draining lymph nodes of breast cancer patients supplied the node samples. After removal of 5 bases from V and 5 bases from J, the junction contained 7 bases not matched to a gene. Germline V CDR1 and CDR2: SEHNR, FQNEAQ (reference sequence). The CDR3 extends over 14 amino acids. TCRdb independently ran MiXCR on the multiplex PCR reads; one entry per CDR3 protein. Among some 150,000 distinct CDR3 sequences listed, roughly 35% were seen once. This clonotype was observed many times.

The sample was axillary lymph node tissue. The TCR was taken from a female donor with breast cancer. Some clones in this sample may be carry-over from other donors' samples. The rearrangement uses TRBV7-9 and TRBJ2-7; 9 bases are shared with TRBD1. CDR3 coding DNA: TGTGCCAGCAGCCCGTGGACAGGGGCCCACGAGCAGTACTTC. Its protein is CASSPWTGAHEQYF.